The rows below give T cell receptor beta chains drawn from one sample of a study of T cell repertoires in aging, cancer and after chemotherapy. TCRdb analysed the multiplex PCR reads with MiXCR anew, one entry per CDR3 protein. This table holds around 6,700 distinct CDR3 sequences, about 56% found once. The sequenced material came from blood. The receptors were gathered from a human donor with a solid tumor. Each CDR3 is given with its conserved first and last residue. A D gene is named only where the DNA matches it firmly. Clone size is not always given. Where it is, it says once, few, many or a class for expanded clones.

D gene,clone size,V gene,J gene,CDR3 protein,CDR3 DNA
TRBD1,-,TRBV27,TRBJ2-1,CASSLAQGSHEQFF,TGTGCCAGCAGTTTAGCACAGGGGTCACATGAGCAGTTCTTC
-,-,TRBV7-9,TRBJ2-1,CASSLIWGSEAFF,TGTGCCAGCAGCTTAATATGGGGCAGCGAGGCGTTCTTC
-,-,TRBV5-4,TRBJ1-6,CASSLGPGEGPGNSPLHF,TGTGCCAGCAGCTTGGGCCCTGGGGAGGGTCCTGGTAATTCACCCCTCCACTTT
TRBD1,once,TRBV6-5,TRBJ2-7,CAISDPIIRDRDSYEQYF,TGTGCCATCAGTGACCCCATTATCCGGGACAGGGACTCCTACGAGCAGTACTTC
-,-,TRBV6-4,TRBJ1-1,CASSENRDTEAFF,TGTGCCAGCAGTGAGAACAGGGACACTGAAGCTTTCTTT
-,few,TRBV20-1,TRBJ1-6,CSARVGGAGSPLHF,TGCAGTGCTAGAGTCGGGGGGGCTGGGTCACCCCTCCACTTT
-,-,TRBV29-1,TRBJ2-3,CSVDGRIGTDTQYF,TGCAGCGTTGATGGCAGGATTGGCACAGATACGCAGTATTTT
-,-,TRBV29-1,TRBJ2-5,CSVGRSDGETQYF,TGCAGCGTTGGGAGGAGTGATGGGGAGACCCAGTACTTC
-,-,TRBV19,TRBJ1-3,CASSIVWQDSGNTIYF,TGTGCCAGTAGTATAGTATGGCAGGACTCTGGAAACACCATATATTTT
-,-,TRBV5-6,TRBJ1-5,CASSPGQSVNQPQHF,TGTGCCAGCAGCCCTGGACAGAGCGTTAATCAGCCCCAGCATTTT
TRBD1,-,TRBV29-1,TRBJ2-7,CSVELSDRGKAYEQYF,TGCAGCGTTGAACTTTCAGACAGGGGCAAGGCCTACGAGCAGTACTTC
-,-,TRBV6-1,TRBJ2-2,CASSPRRGGSGELFF,TGTGCCAGCAGCCCGAGAAGGGGGGGATCCGGGGAGCTGTTTTTT
-,-,TRBV20-1,TRBJ1-3,CSASGSGNTIYF,TGCAGTGCTAGTGGCTCTGGAAACACCATATATTTT
-,-,TRBV11-2,TRBJ1-2,CASSLDSGGQPGYTF,TGTGCCAGCAGCTTAGATTCGGGAGGACAGCCGGGCTACACCTTC
-,-,TRBV4-1,TRBJ2-2,CASSEKSPASIKGTGELFF,TGCGCCAGCAGCGAAAAAAGCCCGGCCTCAATTAAGGGCACCGGGGAGCTGTTTTTT
-,-,TRBV18,TRBJ1-2,CASSPSTDTNYGYTF,TGTGCCAGCTCACCTTCGACGGATACTAACTATGGCTACACCTTC
TRBD1,-,TRBV28,TRBJ2-7,CASSSRQGRPFEQYF,TGTGCCAGCAGTTCCCGACAGGGGAGGCCTTTTGAGCAGTACTTC
-,-,TRBV24-1,TRBJ1-4,CATSGGRGSVTNEKLFF,TGTGCCACCAGTGGTGGTAGGGGCAGCGTGACTAATGAAAAACTGTTTTTT
-,few,TRBV30,TRBJ1-5,CAWSVQGRGPQHF,TGTGCCTGGAGTGTACAAGGCCGGGGGCCCCAGCATTTT
TRBD1,-,TRBV12-3/TRBV12-4,TRBJ2-5,CASSSGTGFVETQYF,TGTGCCAGCAGCTCCGGGACAGGGTTTGTCGAGACCCAGTACTTC